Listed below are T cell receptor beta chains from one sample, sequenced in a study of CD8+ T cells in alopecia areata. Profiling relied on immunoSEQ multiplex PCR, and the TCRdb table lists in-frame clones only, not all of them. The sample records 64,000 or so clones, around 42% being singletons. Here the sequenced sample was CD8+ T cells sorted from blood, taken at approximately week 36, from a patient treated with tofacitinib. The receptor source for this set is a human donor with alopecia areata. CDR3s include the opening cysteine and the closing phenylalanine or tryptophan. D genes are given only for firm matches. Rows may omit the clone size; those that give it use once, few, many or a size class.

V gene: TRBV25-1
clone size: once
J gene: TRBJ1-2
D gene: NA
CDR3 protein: CASSPDWGALRGYTF
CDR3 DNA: TGTGCCAGCAGTCCTGACTGGGGGGCTTTACGTGGCTACACCTTC

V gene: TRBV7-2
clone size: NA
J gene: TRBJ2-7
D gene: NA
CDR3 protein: CASSQYGTLSSYEQYF
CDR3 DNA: TGTGCCAGCAGTCAGTATGGGACACTATCGTCCTACGAGCAGTACTTC

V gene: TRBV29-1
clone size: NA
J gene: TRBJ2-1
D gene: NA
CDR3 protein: CSVLVGYEQFF
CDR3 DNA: TGCAGCGTTCTGGTGGGATATGAGCAGTTCTTC

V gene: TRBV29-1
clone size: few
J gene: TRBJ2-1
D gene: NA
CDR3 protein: CSVDGGYYNEQFF
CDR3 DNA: TGCAGCGTTGATGGGGGGTACTACAATGAGCAGTTCTTC

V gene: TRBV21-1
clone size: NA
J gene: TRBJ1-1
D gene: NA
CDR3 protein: CASPLTGEDAEAFF
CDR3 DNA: TGTGCCAGCCCACTGACAGGGGAGGATGCTGAAGCTTTCTTT

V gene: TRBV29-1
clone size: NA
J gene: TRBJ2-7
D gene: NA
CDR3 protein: CSVPKDGAYEQYF
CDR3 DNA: TGCAGCGTCCCTAAAGACGGAGCCTACGAGCAGTACTTC

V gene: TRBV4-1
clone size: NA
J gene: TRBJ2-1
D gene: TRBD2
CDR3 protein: CASSHGLAGGAGNEQFF
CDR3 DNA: TGCGCCAGCAGCCACGGACTAGCGGGAGGGGCGGGGAATGAGCAGTTCTTC

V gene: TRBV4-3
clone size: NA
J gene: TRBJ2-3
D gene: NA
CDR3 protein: CASSQETERAASTDTQYF
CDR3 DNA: TGCGCCAGCAGCCAAGAGACGGAAAGAGCAGCTAGCACAGATACGCAGTATTTT

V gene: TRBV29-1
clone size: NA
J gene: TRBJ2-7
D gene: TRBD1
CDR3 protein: CSVEDLGQGYEQYF
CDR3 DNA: TGCAGCGTTGAAGATTTAGGACAGGGCTACGAGCAGTACTTC

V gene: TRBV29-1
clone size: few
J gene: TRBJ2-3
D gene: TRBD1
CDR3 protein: CSVGDRSTDTQYF
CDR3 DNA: TGCAGCGTTGGGGACAGGAGCACAGATACGCAGTATTTT

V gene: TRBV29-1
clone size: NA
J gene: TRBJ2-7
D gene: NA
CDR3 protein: CSVVTGHFYEQYF
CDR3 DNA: TGCAGCGTTGTAACGGGACACTTCTACGAGCAGTACTTC

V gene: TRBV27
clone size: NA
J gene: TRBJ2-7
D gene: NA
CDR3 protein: CASSLTTPGLRPFHEQYF
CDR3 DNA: TGTGCCAGCAGTCTAACAACACCCGGACTCCGTCCCTTCCACGAGCAGTACTTC

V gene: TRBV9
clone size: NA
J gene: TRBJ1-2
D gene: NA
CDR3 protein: CASSPRTGTEGLGYTF
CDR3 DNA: TGTGCCAGCAGCCCCCGAACCGGGACCGAGGGTCTTGGCTACACCTTC

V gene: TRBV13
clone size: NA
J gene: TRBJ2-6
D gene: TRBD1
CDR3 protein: CASSSGQGGSGANVLTF
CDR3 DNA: TGTGCCAGCAGCTCGGGACAGGGGGGATCTGGGGCCAACGTCCTGACTTTC

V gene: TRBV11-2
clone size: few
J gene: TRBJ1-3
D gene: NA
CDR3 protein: CASSLDRTTGNTIYF
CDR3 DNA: TGTGCCAGCAGCTTAGATCGGACAACCGGAAACACCATATATTTT

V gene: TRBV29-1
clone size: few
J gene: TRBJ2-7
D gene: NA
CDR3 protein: CSVGWGYEQYF
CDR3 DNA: TGCAGCGTTGGATGGGGGTACGAGCAGTACTTC

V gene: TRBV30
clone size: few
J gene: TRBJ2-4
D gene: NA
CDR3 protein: CAWSVVARPTTGQNIQYF
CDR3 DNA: TGTGCCTGGAGTGTAGTTGCTCGCCCTACCACAGGCCAAAACATTCAGTACTTC

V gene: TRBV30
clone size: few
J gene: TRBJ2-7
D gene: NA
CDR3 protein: CALEEGQGYEQYF
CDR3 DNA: TGTGCCCTAGAAGAGGGGCAGGGGTACGAGCAGTACTTC

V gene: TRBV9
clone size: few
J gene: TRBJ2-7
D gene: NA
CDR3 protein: CASSVGGPGEQYF
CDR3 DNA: TGTGCCAGCAGCGTGGGGGGCCCTGGGGAGCAGTACTTC

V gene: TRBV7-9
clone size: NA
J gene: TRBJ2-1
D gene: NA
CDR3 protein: CASKEGRYNEQFF
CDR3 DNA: TGTGCCAGCAAGGAGGGCCGCTACAATGAGCAGTTCTTC

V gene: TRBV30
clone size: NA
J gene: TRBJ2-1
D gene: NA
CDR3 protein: CAWSVVGYEQFF
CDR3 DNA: TGTGCCTGGAGTGTAGTCGGGTACGAGCAGTTCTTC

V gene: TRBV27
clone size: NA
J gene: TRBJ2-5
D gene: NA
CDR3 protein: CASRESETQYF
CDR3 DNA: TGTGCCAGCCGTGAGTCGGAGACCCAGTACTTC

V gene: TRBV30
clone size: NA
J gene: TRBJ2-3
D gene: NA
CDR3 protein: CAWGGTANTQYF
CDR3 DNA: TGTGCCTGGGGGGGGACAGCCAATACGCAGTATTTT

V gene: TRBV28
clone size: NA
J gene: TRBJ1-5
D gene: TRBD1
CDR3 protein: CASSLPGGREPQHF
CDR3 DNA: TGTGCCAGCAGCTTGCCAGGGGGCAGGGAGCCCCAGCATTTT

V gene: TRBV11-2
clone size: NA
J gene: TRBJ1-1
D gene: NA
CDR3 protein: CASSYGVNTEAFF
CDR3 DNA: TGTGCCAGCAGCTACGGGGTGAACACTGAAGCTTTCTTT

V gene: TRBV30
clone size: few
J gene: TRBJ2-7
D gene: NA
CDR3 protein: CAWSGAAASYEQYF
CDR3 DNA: TGTGCCTGGAGTGGGGCTGCGGCCTCCTACGAGCAGTACTTC

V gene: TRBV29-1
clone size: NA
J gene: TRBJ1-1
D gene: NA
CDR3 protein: CSVDPDRMNTEAFF
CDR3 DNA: TGCAGCGTTGACCCCGACCGTATGAACACTGAAGCTTTCTTT

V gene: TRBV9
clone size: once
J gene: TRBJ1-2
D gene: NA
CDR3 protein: CASSMSGKGYTF
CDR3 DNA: TGTGCCAGCAGCATGTCCGGGAAAGGCTACACCTTC

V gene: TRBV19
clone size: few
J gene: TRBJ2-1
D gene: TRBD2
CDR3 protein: CASSWLADNEQFF
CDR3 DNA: TGTGCCAGTAGTTGGCTAGCGGACAATGAGCAGTTCTTC

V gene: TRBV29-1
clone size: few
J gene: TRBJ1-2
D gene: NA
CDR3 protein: CSVRGGAHYGYTF
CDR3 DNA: TGCAGCGTCCGAGGGGGGGCTCACTATGGCTACACCTTC

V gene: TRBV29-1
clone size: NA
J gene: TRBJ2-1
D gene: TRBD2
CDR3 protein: CSVEGLADNEQFF
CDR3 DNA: TGCAGCGTTGAGGGACTAGCGGACAATGAGCAGTTCTTC

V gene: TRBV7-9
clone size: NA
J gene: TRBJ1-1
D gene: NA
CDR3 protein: CATEGRGSRDWGTEAFF
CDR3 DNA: TGTGCCACCGAGGGGAGAGGAAGCCGGGACTGGGGCACTGAAGCTTTCTTT

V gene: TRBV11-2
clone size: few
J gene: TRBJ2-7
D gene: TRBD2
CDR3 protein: CASSSLAGGREQYF
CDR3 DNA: TGTGCCAGCAGCTCTTTAGCGGGAGGGCGCGAGCAGTACTTC

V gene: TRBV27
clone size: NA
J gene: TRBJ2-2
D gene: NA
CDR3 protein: CASSFYPGELFF
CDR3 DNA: TGTGCCAGCAGTTTTTACCCCGGGGAGCTGTTTTTT

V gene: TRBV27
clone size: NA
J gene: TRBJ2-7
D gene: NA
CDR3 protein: CASSFKGSSYEQYF
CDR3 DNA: TGTGCCAGCAGTTTTAAGGGCAGCTCCTACGAGCAGTACTTC

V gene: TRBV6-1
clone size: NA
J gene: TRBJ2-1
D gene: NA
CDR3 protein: CASSGVGNYNEQFF
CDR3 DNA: TGTGCCAGCAGTGGCGTCGGGAACTACAATGAGCAGTTCTTC

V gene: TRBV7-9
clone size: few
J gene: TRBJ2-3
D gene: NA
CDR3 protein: CASKGGVGDTQYF
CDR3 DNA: TGTGCCAGCAAGGGGGGAGTCGGAGATACGCAGTATTTT

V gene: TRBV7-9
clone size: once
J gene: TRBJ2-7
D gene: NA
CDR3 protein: CASSLEHGPGEYF
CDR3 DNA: TGTGCCAGCAGCTTAGAGCACGGCCCTGGGGAATACTTC

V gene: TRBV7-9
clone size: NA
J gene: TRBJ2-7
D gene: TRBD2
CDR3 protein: CASSDRTSGRPYEQYF
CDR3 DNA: TGTGCCAGCAGCGATCGGACTAGCGGGAGACCCTACGAGCAGTACTTC

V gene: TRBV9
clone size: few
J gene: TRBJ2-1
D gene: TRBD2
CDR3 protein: CASSVIRGRALDEQFF
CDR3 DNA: TGTGCCAGCAGCGTAATCCGCGGGAGGGCCCTCGATGAGCAGTTCTTC

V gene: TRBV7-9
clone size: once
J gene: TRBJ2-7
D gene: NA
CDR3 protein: CASSLGEREQYF
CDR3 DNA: TGTGCCAGCAGCTTAGGCGAAAGGGAGCAGTACTTC